The 18 T cell receptor beta chains below were found in one sample sequenced in a study of cytomegalovirus exposure and HLA in healthy donors. Both 60 Vbeta primers and 13 Jbeta primers went into the PCR. Assay: immunoSEQ multiplex PCR; the TCRdb copy retains only in-frame clones and omits some. The sample comprises about 180,000 clones, roughly 84% of which are singletons, and under 1.5% rests with the top ten. Material: PBMCs. These receptors were collected from a girl aged 2-10 years in good health and CMV-seropositive.

This chain joins TRBV25-1 and TRBJ1-6; 7 bases line up with TRBD1. Germline CDR1 MGHDK, CDR2 SYGVNS. The V segment lost 4 bases and the J segment 8 bases; nucleotides outside the gene matches: 5. This CDR3 contains 14 residues. The DNA for the CDR3 is TGTGCCAGCAGTGTGACAGGGTATTATTCACCCCTCCACTTT. It translates to CASSVTGYYSPLHF. The full variable domain, its missing parts supplied by reference TRBV25-1 and TRBJ1-6, is EADIYQTPRYLVIGTGKKITLECSQTMGHDKMYWYQQDPGMELHLIHYSYGVNSTEKGDLSSESTVSRIRTEHFPLTLESARPSHTSQYLCASSVTGYYSPLHFGNGTRLTVT.

V and J are TRBV19 and TRBJ1-2, with 7 bases lining up with TRBD1. CDR3 size: 13 residues. Unmatched junction bases numbered 10, after V lost 8 bases and J lost 7 bases. In germline, CDR1 is LNHDA, CDR2 SQIVND (reference sequence). CDR3 bases: TGTGCCAGTGATGACTGGACAGGATCTGGCTACACCTTC. Its protein product is CASDDWTGSGYTF. The complete variable domain, with remaining parts taken from reference TRBV19 and TRBJ1-2, reads DGGITQSPKYLFRKEGQNVTLSCEQNLNHDAMYWYRQDPGQGLRLIYYSQIVNDFQKGDIAEGYSVSREKKESFPLTVTSAQKNPTAFYLCASDDWTGSGYTFGSGTRLTVV.

This chain uses TRBV11-3 with TRBJ1-1, with D maybe TRBD1 (5 bases). Trimming cost V 5 bases and J 7 bases, with 17 bases left between them. CDR1 is SGHNT, CDR2 YENEEA, per germline. This CDR3 region has 14 residues. The CDR3 DNA reads TGTGCCAGCAGCCGAGGCGGTGATAGGGGTGAAGCTTTCTTT. Residues: CASSRGGDRGEAFF.

The CDR3 sequence is CASSLRPSGKQFF. For the CDR3, the DNA is TGTGCCAGCAGCTTACGTCCTAGCGGAAAGCAGTTCTTC. The rearrangement joins TRBV5-4 to TRBJ2-1; 7 bases align to TRBD2. CDR1 and CDR2 from the germline V gene are SGHNT and YYREEE (reference sequence). The CDR3 sequence is 13 residues long. Unmatched junction bases numbered 7, after V lost 2 bases and J lost 11 bases. The whole variable domain, filled in from reference TRBV5-4 and TRBJ2-1, reads ETGVTQSPTHLIKTRGQQVTLRCSSQSGHNTVSWYQQALGQGPQFIFQYYREEENGRGNFPPRFSGLQFPNYSSELNVNALELDDSALYLCASSLRPSGKQFFGPGTRLTVL.

This clone showed up just once. The gene calls are TRBV6-5 and TRBJ1-2; no clear D gene. Between the trimmed V and J ends, which lost 0 bases and 8 bases, there was a span of 16 bases. Germline V gives CDR1 MNHEY, CDR2 SVGAGI. The CDR3 has 15 residues. CDR3 nucleotide sequence: TGTGCCAGCAGTTACTCATGGGGTTTTCCGGGGGGCTACACCTTC. This sequence encodes CASSYSWGFPGGYTF.

V and J are TRBV7-3 and TRBJ1-6, with D uncertain. Trimming took 1 base from V and 10 from J, leaving 14 bases between them. The CDR3 covers 15 residues. CDR1 and CDR2 (germline): SGHTA, FQGTGA. The CDR3 reads CASSLKGPWESPLHF. The CDR3 coding sequence is TGTGCCAGCAGCTTAAAGGGCCCTTGGGAGTCACCCCTCCACTTT.

V usage is TRBV5-1 and J usage is TRBJ1-2; 9 bases match TRBD1. This CDR3 spans 14 amino acids. The V gene's germline CDR1 is SGHRS and CDR2 YFSETQ. V shed 4 bases and J 5 bases; nucleotides not matched to a gene: 6. CDR3 protein: CASSAGQGLYGYTF. CDR3 in DNA: TGCGCCAGCAGCGCGGGACAGGGACTTTATGGCTACACCTTC.

Only a few counts were recorded for this clone. This sequence joins TRBV4-1 and TRBJ2-5; 10 nucleotides agree with TRBD2. Germline V gene lookup returns CDR1 MGHRA and CDR2 YSYEKL. With V trimmed by 3 bases and J by 5 bases, 6 bases remained unmatched. The CDR3 runs to 15 residues. Written as DNA, the CDR3 is TGCGCCAGCAGCCAGGCTAGCGGGAGAGGGGAGACCCAGTACTTC. Protein product: CASSQASGRGETQYF.

The chain is built from TRBV27 and TRBJ2-7; possibly TRBD2 for D (5 bases). The germline V gene has CDR1 MNHEY and CDR2 SMNVEV (reference sequence). The CDR3 has 13 amino acids. Trimming removed 2 bases at V and 4 bases at J, with 9 bases between. CDR3 residues: CASSLVPGYEQYF. CDR3 DNA: TGTGCCAGCAGTTTAGTCCCGGGATACGAGCAGTACTTC.

The rearrangement uses TRBV2 and TRBJ1-5; 7 nucleotides match TRBD1. The CDR3 totals 13 residues. Germline-derived CDR1 and CDR2 are SNHLY and FYNNEI. Trimming removed 6 bases from V and 6 bases from J; junction bases left unmatched: 5. CDR3 in DNA: TGTGCCAGCAGGGGTGACAGGGTTCAGCCCCAGCATTTT. This translates into CASRGDRVQPQHF.

The rearrangement uses TRBV30 and TRBJ1-2; D remains unclear. The V gene lost 0 bases and the J gene lost 2 bases, with 10 bases spanning the gap. The CDR3 runs 14 residues. Germline values: CDR1 GTSNPN, CDR2 SVGIG (reference sequence). The CDR3 loop reads CAWSVRRGNYGYTF. CDR3 in DNA: TGTGCCTGGAGTGTACGACGGGGAAACTATGGCTACACCTTC.

The chain recombines TRBV7-8 with TRBJ1-5; 9 bases line up with TRBD1. Trimming took 1 base from V and 7 from J; bases not matched to a gene: 11. Germline-derived CDR1 and CDR2 are SGHVS and FQNEAQ. The CDR3 length is 17 residues. CDR3 nucleotide sequence: TGTGCCAGCAGCTTAGTGTCCGTAGGGGACAGGGAACAGCCCCAGCATTTT. Translation gives CASSLVSVGDREQPQHF.

The chain couples TRBV27 to TRBJ1-6, with TRBD1 as a possible D gene (5 bases). V lost 1 base and J lost 7, with 20 bases in between. Germline V gives CDR1 MNHEY, CDR2 SMNVEV (reference sequence). CDR3 size: 18 residues. The CDR3 region is CASSLYRSSGPGNSPLHF. DNA for the CDR3: TGTGCCAGCAGTTTATACAGGAGCTCAGGGCCAGGGAATTCACCCCTCCACTTT.

The rearrangement uses TRBV7-2 and TRBJ1-1; 7 bases match TRBD1. The germline V gene encodes CDR1 SGHTA and CDR2 FQGNSA. The CDR3 consists of 12 residues. J gave up 7 bases and V 5 bases, and 4 bases lay outside the gene matches. CDR3 sequence reads: CASSPGQFEAFF. In nucleotides, the CDR3 is TGTGCCAGCAGCCCGGGACAGTTTGAAGCTTTCTTT.

V is TRBV18 and J is TRBJ1-1, with 9 bases identical to TRBD1. V was pared by 4 bases and J by 3 bases, with 0 bases of the junction left unmatched. The germline V gene has CDR1 KGHSH and CDR2 LQKENI. The CDR3 is 13 residues long. The CDR3 DNA reads TGTGCCAGCTCACGGACAGGGGACACTGAAGCTTTCTTT. Protein sequence: CASSRTGDTEAFF.

This chain uses TRBV10-3 with TRBJ2-1, with a weak D call TRBD1 (6 bases). Trimming shortened V by 2 bases and J by 4 bases, and 15 bases separated the two germline ends. Per germline, CDR1 ENHRY and CDR2 SYGVKD. The length of the CDR3 is 16 residues. CDR3 nucleotides: TGTGCCATCAGTGAGCCCGACAGGCCACTTTACAATGAGCAGTTCTTC. This codes for CAISEPDRPLYNEQFF.

This clone showed up just once. The V and J genes are TRBV29-1 and TRBJ2-7; D might be TRBD1 (5 bases). Trimming removed 2 bases at V and 2 bases at J, with 13 bases between. This CDR3 has 14 amino acids. Germline V lookup: CDR1 SQVTM, CDR2 ANQGSEA. The CDR3 coding sequence is TGCAGCGTTGAATCTCCCGACAGACCCTACGAGCAGTACTTC. Its protein is CSVESPDRPYEQYF.

The sample holds many counts of this clone. This chain links TRBV7-6 with TRBJ1-2, with TRBD1 identical over 7 bases. Germline assignment: CDR1 SGHVS and CDR2 FNYEAQ. This CDR3 is 15 amino acids long. V dropped 7 bases and J dropped 3; count of bases not matched to a gene: 11. In nucleotides, the CDR3 is TGTGCCAGCACCGCGGAGTCCGGGACAGACTATGGCTACACCTTC. Its translation is CASTAESGTDYGYTF.